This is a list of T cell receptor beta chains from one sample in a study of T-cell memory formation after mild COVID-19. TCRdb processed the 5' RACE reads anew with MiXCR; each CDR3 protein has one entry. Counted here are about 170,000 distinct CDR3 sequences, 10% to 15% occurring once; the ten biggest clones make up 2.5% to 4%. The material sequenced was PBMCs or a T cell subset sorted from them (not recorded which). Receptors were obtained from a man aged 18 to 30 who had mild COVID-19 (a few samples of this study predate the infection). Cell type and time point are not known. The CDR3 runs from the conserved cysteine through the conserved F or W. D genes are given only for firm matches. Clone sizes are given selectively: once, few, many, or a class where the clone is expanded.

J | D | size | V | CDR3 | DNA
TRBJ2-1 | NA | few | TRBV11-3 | CASSSYGGNEQFF | TGTGCCAGCAGCTCTTATGGGGGCAATGAGCAGTTCTTC
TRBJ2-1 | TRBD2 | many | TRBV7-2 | CASSSRGSGGTGREQFF | TGTGCCAGCAGCTCCCGGGGTAGCGGGGGCACTGGCCGTGAGCAGTTCTTC
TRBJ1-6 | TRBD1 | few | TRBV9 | CASSKYRGEANSPLHF | TGTGCCAGCAGCAAGTACAGGGGGGAGGCTAATTCACCCCTCCACTTT
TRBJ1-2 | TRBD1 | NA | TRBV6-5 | CASKRTGGDYGYTF | TGTGCCAGCAAAAGGACAGGGGGAGACTATGGCTACACCTTC
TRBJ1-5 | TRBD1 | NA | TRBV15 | CATSRVREGARNQPQHF | TGTGCCACCAGCAGAGTTAGGGAGGGGGCACGGAATCAGCCCCAGCATTTT
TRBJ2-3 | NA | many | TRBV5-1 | CASSFGLGTDTQYF | TGCGCCAGCAGCTTCGGGCTGGGGACAGATACGCAGTATTTT
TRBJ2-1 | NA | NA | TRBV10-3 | CAIRGYNEQFF | TGTGCCATCAGGGGTTACAATGAGCAGTTCTTC
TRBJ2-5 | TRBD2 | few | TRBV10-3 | CAIKASGGAQETQYF | TGTGCCATCAAAGCTAGCGGGGGGGCCCAAGAGACCCAGTACTTC
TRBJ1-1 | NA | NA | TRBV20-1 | CSARPDPNTEAFF | TGCAGTGCTCGGCCGGATCCGAACACTGAAGCTTTCTTT
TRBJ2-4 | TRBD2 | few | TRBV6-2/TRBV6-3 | CASRNSGGAPKNIQYF | TGTGCCAGCAGAAATAGCGGGGGGGCGCCCAAAAACATTCAGTACTTC
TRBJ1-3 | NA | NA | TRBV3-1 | CASSQPTGSSGNTIYF | TGTGCCAGCAGCCAACCGACAGGCAGCTCTGGAAACACCATATATTTT